These T cell receptor beta chains were read from a single sample in a study of brain T cells in children with intractable seizures. The table came from immunoSEQ multiplex PCR; TCRdb's copy has only in-frame clones and leaves some out. The repertoire holds 100,000 to 120,000 clones, with approximately 94% as singletons. The material sequenced was peripheral blood, taken at surgery. The receptors were sampled from a boy younger than two with hemimegalencephaly and intractable seizures. Both conserved end residues are part of each CDR3. The D gene is left open where the match is weak. Size values are once, few and many counts, or a class for expanded clones, and some rows have none.

d_gene	v_gene	j_gene	abundance	CDR3aa	CDR3nt
NA	TRBV7-6	TRBJ2-1	NA	CASSLTGAPNEQFF	TGTGCCAGCAGCTTAACCGGTGCCCCAAATGAGCAGTTCTTC
TRBD2	TRBV28	TRBJ2-1	NA	CASSLLAGGSSYNEQFF	TGTGCCAGCAGTTTACTAGCGGGTGGATCCTCCTACAATGAGCAGTTCTTC
TRBD1	TRBV9	TRBJ1-2	NA	CASSVRDRGSGGYTF	TGTGCCAGCAGCGTCCGGGACAGGGGGAGCGGAGGCTACACCTTC
NA	TRBV28	TRBJ2-1	NA	CASSHRGYNEQFF	TGTGCCAGCAGTCATAGGGGGTACAATGAGCAGTTCTTC
TRBD1	TRBV10-3	TRBJ2-1	NA	CAITPAGTGINNEQFF	TGTGCCATCACTCCTGCCGGGACAGGGATCAACAATGAGCAGTTCTTC
NA	TRBV5-1	TRBJ2-3	once	CASSLPATDTQYF	TGCGCCAGCAGCTTGCCGGCCACAGATACGCAGTATTTT
NA	TRBV5-1	TRBJ2-7	NA	CASSLAPGGLALSDEQYF	TGCGCCAGCAGCTTGGCCCCAGGGGGACTGGCATTGAGTGACGAGCAGTACTTC
NA	TRBV19	TRBJ2-3	NA	CASSMPLGATDTQYF	TGTGCCAGTAGTATGCCCCTCGGGGCCACAGATACGCAGTATTTT
NA	TRBV12-3/TRBV12-4	TRBJ2-1	NA	CAGASSYNEQFF	TGTGCCGGCGCGAGCTCCTACAATGAGCAGTTCTTC
NA	TRBV5-4	TRBJ1-1	NA	CASSLVPNGAEAFF	TGTGCCAGCAGCTTGGTACCAAATGGGGCTGAAGCTTTCTTT
TRBD1	TRBV5-1	TRBJ2-7	NA	CASSYGQGTMVRYF	TGCGCCAGCAGCTACGGACAGGGGACCATGGTGCGGTACTTC
NA	TRBV7-2	TRBJ2-3	NA	CASTRFVADTQYF	TGTGCCAGCACCCGGTTTGTGGCAGATACGCAGTATTTT
NA	TRBV29-1	TRBJ2-1	NA	CSVLGGRPHSYNEQFF	TGCAGCGTTCTGGGGGGCAGGCCCCACTCCTACAATGAGCAGTTCTTC
NA	TRBV5-1	TRBJ2-3	NA	CASSLERNTDTQYF	TGCGCCAGCAGCTTGGAGCGGAACACAGATACGCAGTATTTT
NA	TRBV28	TRBJ2-7	NA	CASSVASGTASSYEQYF	TGTGCCAGCAGTGTAGCCTCCGGGACGGCTAGCTCCTACGAGCAGTACTTC
TRBD2	TRBV10-2	TRBJ2-7	NA	CASRVGGGRTPGEQYF	TGCGCCAGCAGGGTTGGTGGCGGGAGGACTCCCGGCGAGCAGTACTTC
TRBD2	TRBV9	TRBJ2-1	NA	CASSAGLAGEGSGGNEQFF	TGTGCCAGCAGCGCCGGACTAGCGGGAGAGGGGAGTGGGGGCAATGAGCAGTTCTTC
NA	TRBV27	TRBJ2-1	NA	CASSLDSSRNEQFF	TGTGCCAGCAGTTTAGACTCTAGCCGCAATGAGCAGTTCTTC
NA	TRBV7-2	TRBJ1-2	NA	CASSNDADYGYTF	TGTGCCAGCAGTAACGACGCGGACTATGGCTACACCTTC
NA	TRBV18	TRBJ2-1	NA	CASSPLGGSYNEQFF	TGTGCCAGCTCACCATTAGGCGGCTCCTACAATGAGCAGTTCTTC
NA	TRBV9	TRBJ2-2	NA	CASSPRLILTSGELFF	TGTGCCAGCAGCCCAAGACTTATACTGACTAGCGGGGAGCTGTTTTTT
NA	TRBV28	TRBJ1-4	NA	CASSFVTAFNEKLFF	TGTGCCAGCAGTTTCGTTACCGCATTTAATGAAAAACTGTTTTTT
NA	TRBV2	TRBJ2-1	NA	CASRAGGRYNEQFF	TGTGCCAGCAGGGCAGGTGGGAGATACAATGAGCAGTTCTTC
NA	TRBV29-1	TRBJ2-6	NA	CSVESTGRSVLTF	TGCAGCGTTGAATCAACGGGCAGGAGCGTCCTGACTTTC
NA	TRBV7-3	TRBJ2-1	NA	CAGLQGTSYNEQFF	TGTGCCGGATTACAGGGTACCTCATACAATGAGCAGTTCTTC
NA	TRBV10-3	TRBJ1-1	NA	CAISELGDTEAFF	TGTGCCATCAGTGAGTTGGGGGACACTGAAGCTTTCTTT
NA	TRBV5-4	TRBJ2-1	NA	CASSLAGVGYNEQFF	TGTGCCAGCAGCTTGGCCGGGGTAGGCTACAATGAGCAGTTCTTC
NA	TRBV11-2	TRBJ1-6	few	CASSFGSPLHF	TGTGCCAGCAGCTTTGGTTCACCCCTCCACTTT
TRBD1	TRBV7-9	TRBJ1-1	once	CASSLWTGPFMNTEAFF	TGTGCCAGCAGCTTATGGACAGGGCCCTTCATGAACACTGAAGCTTTCTTT
TRBD1	TRBV6-2/TRBV6-3	TRBJ1-1	NA	CASSYPGGEAFF	TGTGCCAGCAGTTACCCAGGGGGTGAAGCTTTCTTT
NA	TRBV11-2	TRBJ1-6	NA	CASSPFAATGHSPLHF	TGTGCCAGCAGCCCTTTCGCAGCGACAGGCCATTCACCCCTCCACTTT
TRBD2	TRBV5-1	TRBJ2-7	NA	CASSLAPAGGAYEQYF	TGCGCCAGCAGCTTAGCCCCGGCGGGAGGGGCATACGAGCAGTACTTC